Below, 28 T cell receptor beta chains from the same sample are listed, as sequenced in a study of shared clonotypes between healthy human individuals. Data came from immunoSEQ multiplex PCR; TCRdb stores just in-frame clones and leaves some out. The repertoire holds hundreds of thousands of clones, 70% to 80% seen once, with 12% in the top ten. The sample consisted of PBMCs. These receptors were collected from a woman in her thirties or forties in good health. Some clones in this sample may be carry-over from other donors' samples.

This clone was found a few times. The chain is built from TRBV28 and TRBJ2-1, with D tentatively TRBD1 or TRBD2 (5 bases each). Germline lookup yields CDR1 MDHEN and CDR2 SYDVKM. The CDR3 covers 16 residues. Trimming took 5 bases from V and 4 from J, leaving 18 bases between them. The CDR3 region has the DNA TGTGCCAGCAGTCCGGCCGGGGCCCGAGCGTACAATGAGCAGTTCTTC. Amino acid sequence: CASSPAGARAYNEQFF.

This clone was detected a few times. This chain uses TRBV11-1 with TRBJ2-5; possibly TRBD1 for D (6 bases). TRBJ2-7 matches the DNA end more closely, so the J call is doubtful. This CDR3 is 14 amino acids long. Germline V CDR1 and CDR2: SGHAT, FQDESV (reference sequence). For the CDR3, the DNA is TGTGCCAGCAGCTACTCGGGGCAGGGGTACGAGCAGTACTTC. Amino acid sequence: CASSYSGQGYEQYF.

The chain employs TRBV7-9 and TRBJ2-7; 7 nucleotides line up with TRBD2. Trimming at V came to 1 base and at J to 0 bases, leaving 3 bases not matched to a gene. The germline V gene has CDR1 SEHNR and CDR2 FQNEAQ (reference sequence). The CDR3 totals 15 residues. The CDR3 protein is CASSLVGGSSYEQYF. In DNA, the CDR3 is TGTGCCAGCAGCTTAGTCGGCGGGAGCTCCTACGAGCAGTACTTC.

This chain connects TRBV18 to TRBJ1-1, with D possibly matching TRBD1 (6 bases). V was clipped by 1 base and J by 5 bases, with 20 bases between them. Germline lookup yields CDR1 KGHSH and CDR2 LQKENI. This CDR3 region has 17 residues. CDR3 residues: CASSPRTAQGRKTEAFF. The CDR3 DNA reads as TGTGCCAGCTCACCACGGACAGCCCAAGGGAGGAAGACTGAAGCTTTCTTT. Filled out from reference TRBV18 and TRBJ1-1, the complete variable domain reads NAGVMQNPRHLVRRRGQEARLRCSPMKGHSHVYWYRQLPEEGLKFMVYLQKENIIDESGMPKERFSAEFPKEGPSILRIQQVVRGDSAAYFCASSPRTAQGRKTEAFFGQGTRLTVV.

This clone has just a few counts. The V call is TRBV30, the J call TRBJ2-5; D not resolved. From germline, CDR1 is GTSNPN and CDR2 SVGIG (reference sequence). V lost 4 bases and J lost 5, with 8 bases in between. The CDR3 has 11 amino acids. The CDR3 DNA is TGTGCCTGGAAAGACGCGGAGACCCAGTACTTC. Its protein is CAWKDAETQYF.

This chain joins TRBV10-3 and TRBJ2-7; maybe TRBD2 (5 bases). Germline CDR1 is ENHRY and CDR2 is SYGVKD. The CDR3 is 14 amino acids. Between the trimmed V and J ends, which lost 6 bases and 6 bases, there was a span of 18 bases. The CDR3 DNA follows: TGTGCCATCAGCTTTTCCGGGGAACTGTCCGAGCAGTACTTC. The encoded protein is CAISFSGELSEQYF.

This clone was seen more than once but under ten times. The rearrangement uses TRBV11-2 and TRBJ2-7; D gene unclear. The V gene lost 1 base and the J gene lost 1 base, with 8 bases spanning the gap. Germline V lookup: CDR1 SGHAT, CDR2 FQNNGV. CDR3 length: 14 residues. CDR3 residues: CASSLAYGSYEQYF. The CDR3, as DNA: TGTGCCAGCAGCTTAGCCTACGGATCCTACGAGCAGTACTTC. Variable domain in full (rest from reference TRBV11-2 and TRBJ2-7): EAGVAQSPRYKIIEKRQSVAFWCNPISGHATLYWYQQILGQGPKLLIQFQNNGVVDDSQLPKDRFSAERLKGVDSTLKIQPAKLEDSAVYLCASSLAYGSYEQYFGPGTRLTVT.

This clone was seen more than once but under ten times. The J gene is TRBJ1-6, the V gene TRBV14, with D perhaps TRBD1 (5 bases). Trimming left V 4 bases short and J 9 bases short, with 13 bases between. Germline V lookup: CDR1 SGHDN, CDR2 FVKESK. This CDR3 has 14 residues. CDR3 protein: CASSLRGGASPLHF. In DNA form, the CDR3 reads TGTGCCAGCAGCCTTCGGGGGGGAGCTTCACCCCTCCACTTT.

The gene calls are TRBV19 and TRBJ1-5; perhaps TRBD1 as D (5 bases). The CDR3 sequence is 15 residues long. Looked up from germline, CDR1 is LNHDA and CDR2 is SQIVND (reference sequence). V lost 5 bases and J lost 5, with 16 bases in between. The CDR3 loop reads CASSGSGGSYQPQHF. The CDR3 DNA sequence: TGTGCCAGTAGTGGATCCGGGGGGTCCTATCAGCCCCAGCATTTT.

Remarks on this clone: Distinct nucleotide sequences in the sample also encode this CDR3. The genes are TRBV29-1 and TRBJ2-7; D perhaps matches TRBD1 (5 bases). This CDR3 spans 13 amino acids. V was pared by 4 bases and J by 3 bases, with 13 bases between. Germline V gene lookup returns CDR1 SQVTM and CDR2 ANQGSEA. CDR3 in DNA: TGCAGCGTTGCTGGCAGGGCAGACTACGAGCAGTACTTC. Protein sequence: CSVAGRADYEQYF.

The chain uses TRBV7-9 and TRBJ1-4; D unclear. The germline V and J ends were trimmed by 1 base and 6 bases, with 9 bases remaining between them. Germline V gene lookup returns CDR1 SEHNR and CDR2 FQNEAQ (reference sequence). This CDR3 spans 14 amino acids. CDR3 DNA: TGTGCCAGCAGCTTAGGTTTAGCAGATGAAAAACTGTTTTTT. It specifies CASSLGLADEKLFF.

This sequence joins TRBV6-6 and TRBJ1-3; the D is unclear. Germline V gene data show CDR1 as MNHNY and CDR2 as SVGAGI (reference sequence). Between the trimmed V and J ends, which lost 8 bases and 1 base, there was a span of 12 bases. The CDR3 runs to 14 residues. Here the CDR3 DNA reads TGTGCCAGCGGAGGGTTTAGGTCTGGAAACACCATATATTTT. This gives the protein CASGGFRSGNTIYF.

This clone was seen only a few times. The chain is built from TRBV7-8 and TRBJ1-5, with TRBD1 as a possible D gene (5 bases). The germline V and J ends were trimmed by 2 bases and 7 bases, with 15 bases remaining between them. Per germline, CDR1 SGHVS and CDR2 FQNEAQ. This CDR3 has 15 residues. The CDR3 DNA follows: TGTGCCAGCAGCTTAAGGGTCGGGGGACGCCAGCCCCAGCATTTT. Translation gives CASSLRVGGRQPQHF.

The chain recombines TRBV5-1 with TRBJ2-1; no definite D call. V gave up 5 bases and J gave up 5 bases, with 11 bases separating them. The V gene's germline CDR1 is SGHRS and CDR2 YFSETQ. The CDR3 has 13 residues. The CDR3 is CASRPDAHNEQFF. The DNA for the CDR3 is TGCGCCAGCAGGCCCGACGCCCACAATGAGCAGTTCTTC.

The rearrangement links TRBV19 to TRBJ1-1; 7 nucleotides align to TRBD1. Germline CDR1 reads LNHDA; CDR2 reads SQIVND (reference sequence). V lost 4 bases and J lost 2; bases outside the gene matches: 10. This CDR3 is 16 amino acids long. The CDR3: CASSKTGVRVNTEAFF. CDR3 coding DNA: TGTGCCAGTAGTAAAACAGGGGTTCGGGTTAACACTGAAGCTTTCTTT.

V gene TRBV4-1 combines with J gene TRBJ1-2; weak D call: TRBD1 (6 bases). V lost 1 base and J lost 4, with 13 bases in between. The CDR3 contains 15 residues. CDR1 and CDR2 (germline): MGHRA, YSYEKL. CDR3 in DNA: TGCGCCAGCAGCCAAGTCCCAGGGGCCCTCTATGGCTACACCTTC. Protein sequence: CASSQVPGALYGYTF.

The rearrangement links TRBV2 to TRBJ1-2; a weak D match, TRBD1 (5 bases). CDR3 length: 13 residues. Germline V gene lookup returns CDR1 SNHLY and CDR2 FYNNEI. Trimming removed 8 bases at V and 7 bases at J, with 17 bases between. The DNA for the CDR3 is TGTGCCAGCGAACCCCCGGCAGGGACTGGCTACACCTTC. Encoded protein: CASEPPAGTGYTF.

In its sample, this clone was seen once. V is TRBV7-9 and J is TRBJ2-5; 12 bases are a match to TRBD2. CDR3 length: 15 amino acids. Germline CDR1 reads SEHNR; CDR2 reads FQNEAQ (reference sequence). The J segment lost 1 base and the V segment lost 6 bases, leaving 3 bases of the junction unmatched. CDR3 in DNA: TGTGCCAGCAGTGGGGGACTAGCGGGCCAAGAGACCCAGTACTTC. It translates to CASSGGLAGQETQYF. Variable domain in full (rest from reference TRBV7-9 and TRBJ2-5): DTGVSQNPRHKITKRGQNVTFRCDPISEHNRLYWYRQTLGQGPEFLTYFQNEAQLEKSRLLSDRFSAERPKGSFSTLEIQRTEQGDSAMYLCASSGGLAGQETQYFGPGTRLLVL.

The V call is TRBV7-8, the J call TRBJ1-1; D gene ambiguous. The CDR3 has 13 residues. CDR1 is SGHVS and CDR2 is FQNEAQ in the germline V gene. Between the trimmed V and J ends, which lost 3 bases and 1 base, there was a span of 6 bases. CDR3 bases: TGTGCCAGCAGCTTTACACCGAACACTGAAGCTTTCTTT. It specifies CASSFTPNTEAFF.

The chain employs TRBV7-3 and TRBJ2-7; the D gene is possibly TRBD2 (6 bases). The V gene's germline CDR1 is SGHTA and CDR2 FQGTGA. Between the trimmed V and J ends, which lost 5 bases and 6 bases, there was a span of 11 bases. The CDR3 is 12 residues long. CDR3 coding DNA: TGTGCCAGCAGCCGGCCCGGGGGCGAGCAGTACTTC. As protein: CASSRPGGEQYF.

The count of this clone is one. V and J are TRBV30 and TRBJ2-5; maybe TRBD1 (5 bases). Germline lookup yields CDR1 GTSNPN and CDR2 SVGIG (reference sequence). V lost 0 bases to trimming and J lost 11 bases, with 19 bases between them. CDR3 length: 14 amino acids. The CDR3 DNA reads TGTGCCTGGAGTGTATCCGGCGGCACAGGAGAGCAGTACTTC. Translation: CAWSVSGGTGEQYF.

This sequence joins TRBV7-9 and TRBJ2-1; TRBD1 matches at 9 bases. The CDR3 length is 15 residues. Unmatched junction bases numbered 7, after V lost 5 bases and J lost 5 bases. Germline V lookup: CDR1 SEHNR, CDR2 FQNEAQ (reference sequence). CDR3 sequence: CASSPGTGRHNEQFF. The DNA of the CDR3 is TGTGCCAGCAGCCCTGGGACAGGGAGGCACAATGAGCAGTTCTTC.

This sequence joins TRBV7-8 and TRBJ2-7; TRBD2 aligns across 11 bases. Trimming cost V 6 bases and J 5 bases; bases outside gene matches: 3. This CDR3 has 13 amino acids. Germline V gene sequence: CDR1 SGHVS, CDR2 FQNEAQ. The CDR3 DNA reads TGTGCCAGCAGACTAGCGGGAGTTGACGAGCAGTACTTC. Protein product: CASRLAGVDEQYF.

The J gene is TRBJ2-5, the V gene TRBV29-1; 8 bases match TRBD2. The ends lost 4 bases at V and 9 bases at J; junction bases unmatched: 4. The CDR3 spans 11 residues. Germline V gene data show CDR1 as SQVTM and CDR2 as ANQGSEA. CDR3: CSVGVSGAQYF. The CDR3 DNA reads TGCAGCGTTGGGGTTAGCGGGGCCCAGTACTTC. The complete variable domain, with remaining parts taken from reference TRBV29-1 and TRBJ2-5, reads SAVISQKPSRDICQRGTSLTIQCQVDSQVTMMFWYRQQPGQSLTLIATANQGSEATYESGFVIDKFPISRPNLTFSTLTVSNMSPEDSSIYLCSVGVSGAQYFGPGTRLLVL.

The CDR3 DNA sequence: TGCGCCAGCAGCGCCCAACAGGGGGGCTACGGCTACACCTTC. Residues: CASSAQQGGYGYTF. The chain has TRBV5-1 and TRBJ1-2; 8 nucleotides line up with TRBD1. Trimming took 4 bases from V and 8 from J; bases not matched to a gene: 10. The CDR3 consists of 14 residues. Germline V gene data show CDR1 as SGHRS and CDR2 as YFSETQ.

This chain links TRBV5-1 with TRBJ2-1, with a possible D match to TRBD1 (5 bases). CDR1 and CDR2 (germline): SGHRS, YFSETQ. CDR3 length: 13 residues. The ends were cut back, 5 bases at V and 7 bases at J, with 13 bases in the middle. This chain's CDR3 is CASSSGHGNEQFF. CDR3 in DNA: TGCGCCAGCAGTTCAGGGCACGGGAATGAGCAGTTCTTC. Looking up the rest from reference TRBV5-1 and TRBJ2-1 gives the full variable domain: KAGVTQTPRYLIKTRGQQVTLSCSPISGHRSVSWYQQTPGQGLQFLFEYFSETQRNKGNFPGRFSGRQFSNSRSEMNVSTLELGDSALYLCASSSGHGNEQFFGPGTRLTVL.

This clone was detected only once. CDR3 protein: CASSVGDRHNYGYTF. CDR3 in DNA: TGTGCCAGCAGCGTGGGGGACAGGCACAACTATGGCTACACCTTC. The rearrangement joins TRBV9 to TRBJ1-2; the match to TRBD1 covers 8 bases. V shed 2 bases and J 2 bases; nucleotides not matched to a gene: 5. Germline loops: CDR1 SGDLS, CDR2 YYNGEE. The CDR3 covers 15 residues.

This clone showed up just once. The chain carries TRBV28 and TRBJ2-6, with 7 positions matching TRBD1. Trimming took 2 bases from V and 0 from J; bases not matched to a gene: 7. CDR3 size: 18 residues. The germline gives CDR1 MDHEN, CDR2 SYDVKM. As DNA, the CDR3 is TGTGCCAGCAGTTTAGTAACAGGGGCTTACTCTGGGGCCAACGTCCTGACTTTC. This sequence encodes CASSLVTGAYSGANVLTF.